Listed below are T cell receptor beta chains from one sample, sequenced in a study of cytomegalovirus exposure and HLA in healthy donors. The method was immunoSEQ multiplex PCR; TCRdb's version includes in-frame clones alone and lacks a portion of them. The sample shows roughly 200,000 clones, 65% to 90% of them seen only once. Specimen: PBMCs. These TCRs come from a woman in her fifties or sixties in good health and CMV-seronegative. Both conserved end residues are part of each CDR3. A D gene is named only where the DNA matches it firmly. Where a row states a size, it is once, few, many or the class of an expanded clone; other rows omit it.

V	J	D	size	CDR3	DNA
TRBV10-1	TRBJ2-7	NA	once	CASSLDWAREQYF	TGCGCCAGCAGTCTGGACTGGGCTCGGGAGCAGTACTTC
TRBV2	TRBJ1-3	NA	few	CASIRGRTGNTIYF	TGTGCCAGCATAAGGGGGAGAACTGGAAACACCATATATTTT
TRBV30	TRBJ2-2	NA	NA	CAWSPPRRGTGELFF	TGTGCCTGGAGCCCCCCCCGGAGGGGTACCGGGGAGCTGTTTTTT
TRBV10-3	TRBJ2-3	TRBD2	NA	CAISQTSGSSTDTQYF	TGTGCCATCAGCCAGACTAGCGGATCTAGCACAGATACGCAGTATTTT
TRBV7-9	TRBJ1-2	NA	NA	CASSLIGEENYGYTF	TGTGCCAGCAGCTTAATAGGGGAAGAGAACTATGGCTACACCTTC
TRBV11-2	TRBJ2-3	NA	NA	CASSLVTRRGPTDTQYF	TGTGCCAGCAGCTTAGTGACTAGGAGGGGGCCCACAGATACGCAGTATTTT
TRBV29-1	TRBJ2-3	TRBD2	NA	CSISRAAGGDTQYF	TGCAGTATCTCTAGGGCGGCGGGGGGAGATACGCAGTATTTT
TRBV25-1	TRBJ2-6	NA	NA	CASSEAQAGANVLTF	TGTGCCAGCAGTGAAGCCCAAGCCGGGGCCAACGTCCTGACTTTC
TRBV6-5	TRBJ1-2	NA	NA	CASSYTGRELMDYTF	TGTGCCAGCAGTTACACGGGTCGAGAACTTATGGACTACACCTTC
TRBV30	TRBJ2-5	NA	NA	CAWQGQETQYF	TGTGCCTGGCAGGGACAAGAGACCCAGTACTTC
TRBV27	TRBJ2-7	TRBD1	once	CASSYTGTASYEQYF	TGTGCCAGCAGTTACACCGGGACAGCATCCTACGAGCAGTACTTC
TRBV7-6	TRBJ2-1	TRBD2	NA	CASSLAASGNEQFF	TGTGCCAGCAGCTTAGCGGCTAGCGGGAATGAGCAGTTCTTC
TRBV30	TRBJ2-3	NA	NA	CALSSTDTQYF	TGTGCTTTGTCTAGCACAGATACGCAGTATTTT
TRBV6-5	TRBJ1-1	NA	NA	CASSLQVNTEAFF	TGTGCCAGCAGTTTACAGGTAAACACTGAAGCTTTCTTT
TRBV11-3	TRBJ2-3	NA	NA	CASSLVGLPTDTQYF	TGTGCCAGCAGCTTAGTGGGACTCCCGACAGATACGCAGTATTTT